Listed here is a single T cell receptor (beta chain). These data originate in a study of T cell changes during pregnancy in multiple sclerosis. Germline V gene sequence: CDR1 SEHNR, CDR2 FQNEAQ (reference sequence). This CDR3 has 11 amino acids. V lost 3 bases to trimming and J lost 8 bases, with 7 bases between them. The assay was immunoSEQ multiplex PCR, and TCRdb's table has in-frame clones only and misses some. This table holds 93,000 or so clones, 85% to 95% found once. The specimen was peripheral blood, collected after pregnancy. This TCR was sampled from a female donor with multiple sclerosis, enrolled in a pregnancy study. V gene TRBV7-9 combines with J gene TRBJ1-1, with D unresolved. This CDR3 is CASSFLTEAFF. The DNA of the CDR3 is TGTGCCAGCAGCTTCCTAACGGAAGCTTTCTTT.